This T cell receptor (beta chain) appears in the sequencing data of a study of T cells in localized non-small cell lung cancer. Worth noting for this clone: Its antigen is unknown.

Method: immunoSEQ multiplex PCR; TCRdb's copy keeps in-frame clones and lacks some. Counted here are under 70,000 clones, roughly 85% occurring once; the ten biggest clones make up approximately 5.2%. This CDR3 is built from 14 residues. Germline assignment: CDR1 SEHNR and CDR2 FQNEAQ (reference sequence). The V and J ends lost 5 bases and 5 bases, in that order; junction bases with no gene match: 4. Study findings and constraints: Exceeding tumor, uninvolved adjacent lung had the highest T cell clonality.

This receptor was obtained from a woman between 35 and 75 years old with stage I lung adenocarcinoma. The chain joins TRBV7-9 to TRBJ2-1, with 9 positions matching TRBD1. Source: peripheral blood, taken before any cancer treatment. The CDR3 DNA is TGTGCCAGCAGCACTCGACAGGGGGACAATGAGCAGTTCTTC. Translation gives CASSTRQGDNEQFF.